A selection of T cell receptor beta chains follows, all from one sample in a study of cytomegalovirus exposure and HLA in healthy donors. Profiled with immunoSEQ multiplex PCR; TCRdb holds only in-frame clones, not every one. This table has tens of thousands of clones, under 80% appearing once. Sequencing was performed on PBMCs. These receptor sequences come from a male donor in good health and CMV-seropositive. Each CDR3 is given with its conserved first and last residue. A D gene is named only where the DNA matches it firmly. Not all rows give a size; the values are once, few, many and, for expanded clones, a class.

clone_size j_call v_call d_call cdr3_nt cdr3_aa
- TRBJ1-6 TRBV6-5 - TGTGCCAGCAGCCCTAGCCAGGTGTCTAATTCACCCCTCCACTTT CASSPSQVSNSPLHF
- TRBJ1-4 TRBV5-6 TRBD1 TGTGCCAGCAGCGAGACAGGGAGAGGGGAAAAACTGTTTTTT CASSETGRGEKLFF
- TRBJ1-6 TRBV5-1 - TGCGCCAGCAGCCTGGGACTCGGCAGCCCTTATAATTCACCCCTCCACTTT CASSLGLGSPYNSPLHF
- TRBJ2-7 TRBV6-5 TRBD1 TGTGCCAGCAGTCCCCTCAGGGGGACCTACGAGCAGTACTTC CASSPLRGTYEQYF
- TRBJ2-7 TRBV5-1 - TGCGCCAGCAGCGGGCGGGACGGCACCTACGAGCAGTACTTC CASSGRDGTYEQYF
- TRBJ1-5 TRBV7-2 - TGTGCCAGCAGCTTAGGGGTCGGTCAGGGGCTGGGAGCTCAGCCCCAGCATTTT CASSLGVGQGLGAQPQHF
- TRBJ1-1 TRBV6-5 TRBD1 TGTGCCAGCAGTTACCAGGGGGCAGCTTTCTTT CASSYQGAAFF
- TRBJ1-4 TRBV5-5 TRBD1 TGTGCCAGCAGCTTGGCCGGGACAGGGATTGAAAAACTGTTTTTT CASSLAGTGIEKLFF
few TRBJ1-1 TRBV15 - TGTGCCACTACGACCGCCGGGACTAGCACTGAAGCTTTCTTT CATTTAGTSTEAFF
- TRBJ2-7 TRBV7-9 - TGTTCCAGCAGCTCCCGCACCACAGGGACCTCCTACGAGCAGTACTTC CSSSSRTTGTSYEQYF
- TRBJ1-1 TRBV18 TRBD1 TGTGCCAGCTCAGAGGGACAGGGGGGTACTGAAGCTTTCTTT CASSEGQGGTEAFF
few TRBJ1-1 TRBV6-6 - TGTGCCAGCAATTGGGGGGGGACTGAAGCTTTCTTT CASNWGGTEAFF
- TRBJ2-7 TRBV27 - TGTGCCAGCAGTGGGACAATCTACGAGCAGTACTTC CASSGTIYEQYF
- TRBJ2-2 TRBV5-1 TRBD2 TGCGCCAGCAGCCGCGGACTAGCGGGAGGAACCGGGGAGCTGTTTTTT CASSRGLAGGTGELFF
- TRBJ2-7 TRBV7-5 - TGTGTCAGAAGCTGCAGGAACAGGGCTACCTACGAGCAGTACTTC CVRSCRNRATYEQYF
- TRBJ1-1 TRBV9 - TGTGCCAGCAGCATGGGGACTCAGGGCACTGAAGCTTTCTTT CASSMGTQGTEAFF
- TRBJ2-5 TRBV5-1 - TGCGCCAGCAGCTTGGACGCGGGGGAGACCCAGTACTTC CASSLDAGETQYF
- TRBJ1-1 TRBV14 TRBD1 TGTGCCAGCAGCCCTCCGGGACAGGGATCGGCTTTCTTT CASSPPGQGSAFF